The 30 T cell receptor beta chains below all came from one sample that was sequenced in a study of T cell responses to AZD1222 COVID-19 vaccine. The table came from immunoSEQ multiplex PCR; TCRdb's copy has only in-frame clones and leaves some out. The sample has around 130,000 clones; more than 85% are singletons. This specimen consisted of peripheral blood, obtained on day 0 of AZD1222 vaccination. The receptors come from an adult in good health.

This chain uses TRBV30 with TRBJ1-4; 7 bases agree with TRBD1. Per the germline V gene, CDR1 is GTSNPN and CDR2 is SVGIG (reference sequence). V shed 6 bases and J 0 bases; nucleotides not matched to a gene: 4. This CDR3 spans 14 amino acids. In DNA, the CDR3 is TGTGCCTGCACAGGGGTCCCAACTAATGAAAAACTGTTTTTT. It is translated as CACTGVPTNEKLFF.

V and J are TRBV7-9 and TRBJ1-3; D gene uncertain. The CDR3 is 14 amino acids. V gave up 7 bases and J gave up 2 bases, with 12 bases separating them. CDR1 and CDR2 (germline): SEHNR, FQNEAQ (reference sequence). CDR3 loop: CASTEAKPGNTIYF. In DNA, the CDR3 is TGTGCCAGCACCGAGGCTAAGCCTGGAAACACCATATATTTT.

The V gene is TRBV27, the J gene TRBJ1-6; 9 bases line up with TRBD1. Per the germline V gene, CDR1 is MNHEY and CDR2 is SMNVEV (reference sequence). The V and J ends lost 5 bases and 7 bases, in that order; junction bases with no gene match: 3. This CDR3 is 14 amino acids long. The CDR3 DNA reads TGTGCCAGCAGTCTGGACAGGGGAAATTCACCCCTCCACTTT. As protein: CASSLDRGNSPLHF.

The gene calls are TRBV6-5 and TRBJ1-4; TRBD1 agrees at 9 bases. This CDR3 has 14 amino acids. CDR1 and CDR2 from the germline V gene are MNHEY and SVGAGI. Trimming at V came to 5 bases and at J to 8 bases, leaving 6 bases not matched to a gene. The CDR3 DNA reads as TGTGCCAGCAGTCCGGACAGGGGATTCGAAAAACTGTTTTTT. Protein sequence: CASSPDRGFEKLFF.

CDR3 coding DNA: TGCGCCAGCACCTCTGGGGGAAATAGCAATCAGCCCCAGCATTTT. This sequence encodes CASTSGGNSNQPQHF. The chain recombines TRBV5-1 with TRBJ1-5, with D possibly being TRBD1 (5 bases). This CDR3 has 15 residues. The V end was cut by 6 bases, the J end by 0 bases, with 13 bases between. CDR1 SGHRS and CDR2 YFSETQ come from the germline V gene.

The V gene is TRBV5-1, the J gene TRBJ1-2; 7 bases align to TRBD1. The CDR3 consists of 14 residues. Per germline, CDR1 SGHRS and CDR2 YFSETQ. V shed 0 bases and J 8 bases; nucleotides not matched to a gene: 7. CDR3 DNA sequence: TGCGCCAGCAGCTTGGACTACAGGGGCGGGGGCTACACCTTC. It specifies CASSLDYRGGGYTF.

The V gene is TRBV19, the J gene TRBJ2-1, with 9 bases identical to TRBD2. The J segment lost 4 bases and the V segment lost 5 bases, leaving 6 bases of the junction unmatched. The germline CDR1 and CDR2 sequences are LNHDA and SQIVND (reference sequence). CDR3 length: 15 residues. Here the CDR3 reads CASSVLAGTYNEQFF. The DNA for the CDR3 is TGTGCCAGTAGTGTACTAGCGGGTACATACAATGAGCAGTTCTTC.

The chain couples TRBV19 to TRBJ1-2; tentative D call: TRBD1 (5 bases). V was pared by 3 bases and J by 5 bases, with 13 bases between. This CDR3 region has 14 residues. The germline gives CDR1 LNHDA, CDR2 SQIVND (reference sequence). DNA for the CDR3: TGTGCCAGTAGTATTGATCCACAGGCTTATGGCTACACCTTC. This codes for CASSIDPQAYGYTF. Filled out from reference TRBV19 and TRBJ1-2, the complete variable domain reads DGGITQSPKYLFRKEGQNVTLSCEQNLNHDAMYWYRQDPGQGLRLIYYSQIVNDFQKGDIAEGYSVSREKKESFPLTVTSAQKNPTAFYLCASSIDPQAYGYTFGSGTRLTVV.

This rearrangement joins TRBV27 to TRBJ2-1, with D hard to call. Looked up from germline, CDR1 is MNHEY and CDR2 is SMNVEV (reference sequence). The length of the CDR3 is 16 residues. V was pared by 4 bases and J by 5 bases, with 18 bases between. CDR3 DNA: TGTGCCAGCAGTTCTCCCTACGGCGGCGAGGACAATGAGCAGTTCTTC. It specifies CASSSPYGGEDNEQFF.

CDR3 nucleotide sequence: TGCGCCAGCAGCCTTGGCGGGAGAGATACGCAGTATTTT. It encodes CASSLGGRDTQYF. V is TRBV5-1 and J is TRBJ2-3, with 7 positions matching TRBD2. This CDR3 contains 13 residues. CDR1 is SGHRS, CDR2 YFSETQ, per germline. V dropped 4 bases and J dropped 5; count of bases not matched to a gene: 4.

CDR3 in amino acids: CATSRGTGTSTDTQYF. CDR3 bases: TGTGCCACCAGCAGGGGAACTGGCACTAGCACAGATACGCAGTATTTT. This sequence joins TRBV15 and TRBJ2-3; D not certain. The CDR3 loop spans 16 amino acids. V was trimmed by 3 bases and J by 0 bases, leaving 13 bases between them. CDR1 and CDR2 (germline): LNHNV, YYDKDF (reference sequence).

The chain links TRBV28 to TRBJ2-7, with TRBD1 matching over 10 bases. The V and J ends lost 6 bases and 3 bases, in that order; junction bases with no gene match: 8. This CDR3 is built from 15 residues. Germline loops: CDR1 MDHEN, CDR2 SYDVKM. Here the CDR3 DNA reads TGTGCCAGCAGGCCCCCGGGACAGGGGATCTACGAGCAGTACTTC. Protein product: CASRPPGQGIYEQYF.

The rearrangement links TRBV29-1 to TRBJ2-1; TRBD1 aligns across 7 bases. Unmatched junction bases numbered 9, after V lost 5 bases and J lost 8 bases. Germline assignment: CDR1 SQVTM and CDR2 ANQGSEA. The CDR3 is 13 amino acids. The DNA for the CDR3 is TGCAGCGTTATCGTACAGGGGTTCGATGAGCAGTTCTTC. Translated, it gives CSVIVQGFDEQFF.

The gene calls are TRBV27 and TRBJ1-5; 11 bases are a match to TRBD1. Germline values: CDR1 MNHEY, CDR2 SMNVEV (reference sequence). J was trimmed by 6 bases and V by 6 bases; bases with no gene match: 1. The CDR3 loop spans 13 amino acids. CDR3 in DNA: TGTGCCAGCAGGGGACAGGGGGTTCAGCCCCAGCATTTT. As protein: CASRGQGVQPQHF.

The V call is TRBV27, the J call TRBJ1-1, with D possibly being TRBD1 (5 bases). CDR1 is MNHEY and CDR2 is SMNVEV in the germline V gene (reference sequence). The CDR3 extends over 16 amino acids. V lost 6 bases and J 1 base, leaving 18 bases between the germline ends. CDR3 in amino acids: CASRPLGGGGNTEAFF. The CDR3 nucleotides read TGTGCCAGCAGGCCTCTAGGCGGGGGAGGGAACACTGAAGCTTTCTTT.

The chain uses TRBV28 and TRBJ1-5; D uncertain. This CDR3 spans 18 amino acids. The germline V gene has CDR1 MDHEN and CDR2 SYDVKM. With 5 bases removed from V and 0 bases from J, the gap between germline ends came to 20 bases. The DNA of the CDR3 is TGTGCCAGCAGTCCCCCAGGCCTCGAGGCCTTTAGCAATCAGCCCCAGCATTTT. It yields the protein CASSPPGLEAFSNQPQHF.

This sequence joins TRBV6-5 and TRBJ2-7; a possible D gene is TRBD1 (7 bases). Trimming removed 10 bases from V and 2 bases from J, with 15 bases in between. Germline V gene data show CDR1 as MNHEY and CDR2 as SVGAGI. The CDR3 runs 13 residues. The CDR3 protein is CATTGEATYEQYF. The DNA of the CDR3 is TGTGCCACTACAGGGGAGGCCACCTACGAGCAGTACTTC.

The J gene is TRBJ2-1, the V gene TRBV28; 9 nucleotides line up with TRBD2. CDR1 is MDHEN and CDR2 is SYDVKM in the germline V gene. Trimming cost V 8 bases and J 4 bases; bases outside gene matches: 6. This CDR3 is 14 amino acids long. The CDR3 protein is CASSVAGAYNEQFF. CDR3 coding DNA: TGTGCCAGCTCTGTAGCGGGAGCTTACAATGAGCAGTTCTTC.

This sequence joins TRBV30 and TRBJ1-5; D is uncertain. CDR3 length: 16 residues. V lost 3 bases to trimming and J lost 0 bases, with 15 bases between them. Looked up from germline, CDR1 is GTSNPN and CDR2 is SVGIG (reference sequence). Written as DNA, the CDR3 is TGTGCCTGGAGGCGGGGAGGATATAATAGCAATCAGCCCCAGCATTTT. It is translated as CAWRRGGYNSNQPQHF. Drawing the rest from reference TRBV30 and TRBJ1-5, the complete variable domain is SQTIHQWPATLVQPVGSPLSLECTVEGTSNPNLYWYRQAAGRGLQLLFYSVGIGQISSEVPQNLSASRPQDRQFILSSKKLLLSDSGFYLCAWRRGGYNSNQPQHFGDGTRLSIL.

The chain joins TRBV4-1 to TRBJ2-1; 8 bases line up with TRBD2. CDR3 size: 15 residues. V lost 2 bases to trimming and J lost 2 bases; unmatched junction nucleotides: 2. Per the germline V gene, CDR1 is MGHRA and CDR2 is YSYEKL. The CDR3 here is CASSQLAGPYNEQFF. CDR3 DNA sequence: TGCGCCAGCAGCCAACTAGCGGGCCCCTACAATGAGCAGTTCTTC.

The gene calls are TRBV5-6 and TRBJ1-3; D is ambiguous. Germline V gene sequence: CDR1 SGHDT, CDR2 YYEEEE. V was cut by 5 bases and J by 4 bases, with 22 bases left in between. This CDR3 region has 17 residues. CDR3 in DNA: TGTGCCAGCAGGGTCGGTCCTCCGGGAACAGAAGGAAACACCATATATTTT. It encodes CASRVGPPGTEGNTIYF.

The rearrangement links TRBV5-1 to TRBJ2-1, with 10 bases lining up with TRBD2. The CDR3 has 13 amino acids. CDR1 is SGHRS and CDR2 is YFSETQ in the germline V gene. J gave up 8 bases and V 4 bases, and 3 bases lay outside the gene matches. The DNA of the CDR3 is TGCGCCAGCAGCCTAGCGGGAGACGATGAGCAGTTCTTC. Protein: CASSLAGDDEQFF.

The chain employs TRBV7-3 and TRBJ2-2; TRBD1 matches 8 bases. CDR3 length: 15 residues. V was clipped by 5 bases and J by 3 bases; unmatched bases: 5. CDR1 is SGHTA, CDR2 FQGTGA, per germline. CDR3 DNA sequence: TGTGCCAGCAGCCCCCCGGGACAGGACACCGGGGAGCTGTTTTTT. This translates into CASSPPGQDTGELFF.

The V gene is TRBV28, the J gene TRBJ2-2; a possible D gene is TRBD2 (5 bases). Trimming took 10 bases from V and 0 from J, leaving 12 bases between them. The CDR3 consists of 14 residues. Germline CDR1 MDHEN, CDR2 SYDVKM. The CDR3 protein is CATPSGTNTGELFF. CDR3 bases: TGTGCCACCCCATCGGGGACGAACACCGGGGAGCTGTTTTTT.

The chain carries TRBV4-2 and TRBJ1-1; 7 bases are shared with TRBD1. CDR1 is LGHNA and CDR2 is YNFKEQ in the germline V gene. CDR3 size: 17 residues. V shed 1 base and J 4 bases; nucleotides not matched to a gene: 12. The chain's CDR3 is CASSQVGAGSGGTEAFF. For the CDR3, the DNA is TGTGCCAGCAGCCAAGTGGGGGCAGGCTCAGGGGGCACTGAAGCTTTCTTT.

V is TRBV7-2 and J is TRBJ1-1; 8 positions match TRBD1. The CDR3 has 15 amino acids. The V and J ends lost 2 bases and 1 base, in that order; junction bases with no gene match: 3. CDR1 SGHTA and CDR2 FQGNSA come from the germline V gene. The CDR3 DNA sequence: TGTGCCAGCAGCTTATTAGGACAGGGGAACACTGAAGCTTTCTTT. Translated: CASSLLGQGNTEAFF.

This chain links TRBV11-3 with TRBJ2-1; D not resolved. The CDR3 runs 14 residues. Trimming left V 1 base short and J 3 bases short, with 7 bases between. Germline CDR1 reads SGHNT; CDR2 reads YENEEA. CDR3 coding DNA: TGTGCCAGCAGCTTAGGAGTTGGCTACAATGAGCAGTTCTTC. Protein product: CASSLGVGYNEQFF.

CDR3: CASSQVRTSGDEQFF. DNA for the CDR3: TGCGCCAGCAGCCAAGTTAGGACTAGCGGCGATGAGCAGTTCTTC. This sequence joins TRBV4-1 and TRBJ2-1, with 10 bases lining up with TRBD2. The CDR3 runs to 15 residues. Germline CDR1 MGHRA, CDR2 YSYEKL. J was trimmed by 8 bases and V by 1 base; bases with no gene match: 5.

V gene TRBV5-4 combines with J gene TRBJ2-1, with D possibly being TRBD2 (5 bases). The V and J ends lost 1 base and 5 bases respectively, with 7 bases between them. The CDR3 spans 13 residues. CDR1 and CDR2 (germline): SGHNT, YYREEE (reference sequence). The CDR3 nucleotides read TGTGCCAGCAGCTTGACTAGAGACAATGAGCAGTTCTTC. This translates into CASSLTRDNEQFF. Supplemented by reference TRBV5-4 and TRBJ2-1, the full variable domain reads ETGVTQSPTHLIKTRGQQVTLRCSSQSGHNTVSWYQQALGQGPQFIFQYYREEENGRGNFPPRFSGLQFPNYSSELNVNALELDDSALYLCASSLTRDNEQFFGPGTRLTVL.

The chain uses TRBV6-5 and TRBJ1-1; D not resolved. CDR1 and CDR2 from the germline V gene are MNHEY and SVGAGI. The CDR3 has 14 amino acids. The germline V and J ends were trimmed by 7 bases and 3 bases, with 15 bases remaining between them. DNA of the CDR3: TGTGCCAGCACCTACGGAACTCCCGACACTGAAGCTTTCTTT. Translated: CASTYGTPDTEAFF.